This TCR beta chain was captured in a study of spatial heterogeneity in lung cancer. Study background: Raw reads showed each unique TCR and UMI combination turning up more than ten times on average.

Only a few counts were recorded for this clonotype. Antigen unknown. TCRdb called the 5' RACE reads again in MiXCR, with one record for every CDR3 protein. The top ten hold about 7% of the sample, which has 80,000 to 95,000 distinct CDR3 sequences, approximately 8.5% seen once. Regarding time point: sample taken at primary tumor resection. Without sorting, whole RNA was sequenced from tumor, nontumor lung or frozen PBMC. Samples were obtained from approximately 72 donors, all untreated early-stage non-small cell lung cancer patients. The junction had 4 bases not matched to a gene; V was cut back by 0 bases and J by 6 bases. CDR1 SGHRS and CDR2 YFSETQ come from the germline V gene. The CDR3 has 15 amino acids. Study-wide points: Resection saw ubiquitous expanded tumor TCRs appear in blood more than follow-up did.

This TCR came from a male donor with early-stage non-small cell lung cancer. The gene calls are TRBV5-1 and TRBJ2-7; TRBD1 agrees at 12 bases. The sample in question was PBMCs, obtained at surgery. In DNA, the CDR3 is TGCGCCAGCAGCTTGGCTCAGGGACAGGGGGCCGAGCAGTACTTC. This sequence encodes CASSLAQGQGAEQYF.